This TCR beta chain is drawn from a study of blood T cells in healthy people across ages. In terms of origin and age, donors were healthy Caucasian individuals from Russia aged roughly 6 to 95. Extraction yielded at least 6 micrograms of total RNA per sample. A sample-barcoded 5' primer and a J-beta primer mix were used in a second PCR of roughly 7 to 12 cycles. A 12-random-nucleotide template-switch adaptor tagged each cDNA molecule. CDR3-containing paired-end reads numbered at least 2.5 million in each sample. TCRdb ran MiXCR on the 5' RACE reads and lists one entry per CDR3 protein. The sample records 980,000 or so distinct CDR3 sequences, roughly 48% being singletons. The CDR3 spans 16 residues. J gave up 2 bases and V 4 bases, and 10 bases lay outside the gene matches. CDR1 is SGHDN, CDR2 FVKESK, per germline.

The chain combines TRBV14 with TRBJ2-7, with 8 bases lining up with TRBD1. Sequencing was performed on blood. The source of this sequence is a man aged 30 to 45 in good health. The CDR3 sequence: CASSPFLQGETYEQYF. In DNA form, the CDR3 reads TGTGCCAGCAGCCCGTTCTTACAGGGGGAGACCTACGAGCAGTACTTC.